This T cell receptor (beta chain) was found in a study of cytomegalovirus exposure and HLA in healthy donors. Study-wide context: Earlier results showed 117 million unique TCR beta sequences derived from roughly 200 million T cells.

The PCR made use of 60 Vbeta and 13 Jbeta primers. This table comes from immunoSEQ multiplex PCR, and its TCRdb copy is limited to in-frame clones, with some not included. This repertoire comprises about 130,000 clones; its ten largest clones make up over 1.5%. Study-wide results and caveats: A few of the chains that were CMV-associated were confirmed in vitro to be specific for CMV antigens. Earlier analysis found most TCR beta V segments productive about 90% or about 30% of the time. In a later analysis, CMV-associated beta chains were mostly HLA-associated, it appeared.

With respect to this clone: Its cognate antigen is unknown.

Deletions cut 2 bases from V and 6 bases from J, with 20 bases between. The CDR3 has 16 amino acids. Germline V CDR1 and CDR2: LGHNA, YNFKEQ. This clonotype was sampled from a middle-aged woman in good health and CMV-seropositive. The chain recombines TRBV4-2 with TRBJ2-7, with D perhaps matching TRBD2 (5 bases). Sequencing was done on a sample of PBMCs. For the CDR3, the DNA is TGTGCCAGCAGCCAAAGAATTGACCGGGAACGCCGCGAGCAGTACTTC. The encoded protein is CASSQRIDRERREQYF.